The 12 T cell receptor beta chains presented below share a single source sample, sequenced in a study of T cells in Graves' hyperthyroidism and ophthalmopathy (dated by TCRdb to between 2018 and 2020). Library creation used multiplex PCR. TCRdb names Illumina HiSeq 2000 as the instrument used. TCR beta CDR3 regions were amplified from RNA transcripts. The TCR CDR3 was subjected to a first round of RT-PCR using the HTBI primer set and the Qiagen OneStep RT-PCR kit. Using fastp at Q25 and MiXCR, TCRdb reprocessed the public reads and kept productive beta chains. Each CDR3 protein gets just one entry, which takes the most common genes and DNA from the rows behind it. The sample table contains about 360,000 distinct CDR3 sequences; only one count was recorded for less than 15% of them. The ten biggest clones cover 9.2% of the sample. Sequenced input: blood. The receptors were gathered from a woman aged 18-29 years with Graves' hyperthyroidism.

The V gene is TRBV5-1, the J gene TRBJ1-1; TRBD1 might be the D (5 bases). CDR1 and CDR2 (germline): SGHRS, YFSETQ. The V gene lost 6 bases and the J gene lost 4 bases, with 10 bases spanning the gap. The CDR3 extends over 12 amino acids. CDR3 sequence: CASMGGGTEAFF. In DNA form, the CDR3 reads TGCGCCAGCATGGGGGGGGGCACTGAAGCTTTCTTT.

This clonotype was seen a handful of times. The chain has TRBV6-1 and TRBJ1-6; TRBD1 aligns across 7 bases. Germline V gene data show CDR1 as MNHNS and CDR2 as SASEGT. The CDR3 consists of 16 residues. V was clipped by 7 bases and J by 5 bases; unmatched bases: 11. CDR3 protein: CASTRRGQPDNSPLHF. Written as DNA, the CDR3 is TGTGCCAGCACAAGGAGGGGACAGCCCGATAATTCACCCCTCCACTTT.

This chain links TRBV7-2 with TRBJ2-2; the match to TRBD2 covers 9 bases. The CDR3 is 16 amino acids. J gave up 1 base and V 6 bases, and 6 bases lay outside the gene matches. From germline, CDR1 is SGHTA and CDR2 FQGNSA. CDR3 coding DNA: TGTGCCAGCAGGGGCGGGAGGGGAGGGAACACCGGGGAGCTGTTTTTT. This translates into CASRGGRGGNTGELFF. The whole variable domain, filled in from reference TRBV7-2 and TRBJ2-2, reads GAGVSQSPSNKVTEKGKDVELRCDPISGHTALYWYRQSLGQGLEFLIYFQGNSAPDKSGLPSDRFSAERTGGSVSTLTIQRTQQEDSAVYLCASRGGRGGNTGELFFGEGSRLTVL.

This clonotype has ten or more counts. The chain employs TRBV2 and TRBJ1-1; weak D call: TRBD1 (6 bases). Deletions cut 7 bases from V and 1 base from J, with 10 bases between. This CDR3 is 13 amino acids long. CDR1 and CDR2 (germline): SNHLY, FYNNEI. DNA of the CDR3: TGTGCCAGCATGCGGGACACGAACACTGAAGCTTTCTTT. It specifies CASMRDTNTEAFF.

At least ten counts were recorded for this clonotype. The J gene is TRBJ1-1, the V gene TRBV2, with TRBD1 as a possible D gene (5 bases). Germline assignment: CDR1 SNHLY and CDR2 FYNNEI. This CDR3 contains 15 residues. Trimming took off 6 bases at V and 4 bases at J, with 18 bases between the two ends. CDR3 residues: CASRNGAGRATEAFF. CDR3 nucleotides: TGTGCCAGCAGAAATGGGGCAGGTCGGGCCACTGAAGCTTTCTTT.

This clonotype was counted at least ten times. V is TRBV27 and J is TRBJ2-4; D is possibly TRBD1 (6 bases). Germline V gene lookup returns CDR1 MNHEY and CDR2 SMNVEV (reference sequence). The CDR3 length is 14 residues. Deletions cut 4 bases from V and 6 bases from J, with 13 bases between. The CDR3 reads CASSSPTGPNIQYF. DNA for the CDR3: TGTGCCAGCAGTTCCCCGACAGGACCAAACATTCAGTACTTC.

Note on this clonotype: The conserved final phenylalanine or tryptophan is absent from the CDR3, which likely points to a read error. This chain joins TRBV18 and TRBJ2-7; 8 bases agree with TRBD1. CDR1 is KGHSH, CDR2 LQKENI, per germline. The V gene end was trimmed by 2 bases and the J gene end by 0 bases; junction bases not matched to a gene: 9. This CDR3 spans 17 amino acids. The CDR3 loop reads CASSPALQGEHSYEQYL. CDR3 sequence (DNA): TGTGCCAGCTCACCAGCATTACAGGGGGAACACTCCTACGAGCAGTACTTA.

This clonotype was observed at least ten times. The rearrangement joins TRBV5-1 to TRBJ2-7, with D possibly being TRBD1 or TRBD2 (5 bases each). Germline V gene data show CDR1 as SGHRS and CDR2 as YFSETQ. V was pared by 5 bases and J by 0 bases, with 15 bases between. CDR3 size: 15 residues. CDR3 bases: TGCGCCAGCAGTCAAGGGACGGCGGGCTCCTACGAGCAGTACTTC. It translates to CASSQGTAGSYEQYF.

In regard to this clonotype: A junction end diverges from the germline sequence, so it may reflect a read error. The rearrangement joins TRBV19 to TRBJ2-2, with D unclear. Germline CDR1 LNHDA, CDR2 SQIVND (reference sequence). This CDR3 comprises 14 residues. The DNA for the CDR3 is TGTCCCAGTAGTGCAGACTTGAACACCGGGGAGCTGTTTTTT. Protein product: CPSSADLNTGELFF.

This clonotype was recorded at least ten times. The CDR3 sequence: CASTNTGQGNTEAFF. CDR3 nucleotide sequence: TGTGCCAGCACAAACACGGGACAGGGGAACACTGAAGCTTTCTTT. V is TRBV7-9 and J is TRBJ1-1; TRBD1 aligns across 9 bases. The junction had 7 bases not matched to a gene; V was cut back by 7 bases and J by 1 base. Germline CDR1 reads SEHNR; CDR2 reads FQNEAQ (reference sequence). This CDR3 comprises 15 residues.

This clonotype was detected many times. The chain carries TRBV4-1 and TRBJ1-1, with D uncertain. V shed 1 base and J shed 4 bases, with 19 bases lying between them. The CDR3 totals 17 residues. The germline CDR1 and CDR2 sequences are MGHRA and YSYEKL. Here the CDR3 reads CASSQVESVEWGTEAFF. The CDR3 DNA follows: TGCGCCAGCAGCCAAGTAGAGTCGGTTGAGTGGGGCACTGAAGCTTTCTTT.

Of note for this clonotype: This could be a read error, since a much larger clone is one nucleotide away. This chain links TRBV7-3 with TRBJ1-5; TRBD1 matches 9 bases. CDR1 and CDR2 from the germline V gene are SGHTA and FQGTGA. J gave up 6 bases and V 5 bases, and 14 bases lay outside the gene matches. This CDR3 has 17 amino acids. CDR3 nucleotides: TGTGCCAGCAGCAAGCACCGGGACAGGGTGCAAGGTCAGCCCCAGCATTTT. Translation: CASSKHRDRVQGQPQHF.